The 31 T cell receptor beta chains below all came from one sample that was sequenced in a study of blood T cell repertoires in COVID-19. This table comes from immunoSEQ multiplex PCR, and its TCRdb copy is limited to in-frame clones, with some not included. The sample lists some 270,000 clones, about 89% seen once, with around 1.7% in the top ten. The sequenced sample consisted of PBMCs or T cells enriched from blood (not recorded which). The receptors shown here come from a woman in her 40s who had recovered from COVID-19.

This clone was recorded a few times. V gene TRBV29-1 combines with J gene TRBJ1-1; no reliable D call. The CDR3 covers 16 residues. V lost 2 bases to trimming and J lost 0 bases, with 16 bases between them. Germline CDR1 reads SQVTM; CDR2 reads ANQGSEA. In nucleotides, the CDR3 is TGCAGCGTTGAACCTTTTAGCGGCCGATTGAACACTGAAGCTTTCTTT. This encodes CSVEPFSGRLNTEAFF.

The rearrangement joins TRBV9 to TRBJ1-1; 7 positions agree with TRBD1. The V and J ends lost 4 bases and 4 bases, in that order; junction bases with no gene match: 7. The germline CDR1 and CDR2 sequences are SGDLS and YYNGEE. This CDR3 comprises 14 residues. This chain's CDR3 is CASSPQQGPTEAFF. The DNA for the CDR3 is TGTGCCAGCAGCCCGCAACAGGGGCCCACTGAAGCTTTCTTT.

The V call is TRBV5-4, the J call TRBJ1-1, with no clear D. Germline V gene sequence: CDR1 SGHNT, CDR2 YYREEE (reference sequence). Trimming stripped 0 bases from V and 3 bases from J, with 12 bases between. The CDR3 contains 15 residues. CDR3 DNA: TGTGCCAGCAGCTTGGCCCCCGTTCCTGACACTGAAGCTTTCTTT. Translation gives CASSLAPVPDTEAFF. Variable domain in full (rest from reference TRBV5-4 and TRBJ1-1): ETGVTQSPTHLIKTRGQQVTLRCSSQSGHNTVSWYQQALGQGPQFIFQYYREEENGRGNFPPRFSGLQFPNYSSELNVNALELDDSALYLCASSLAPVPDTEAFFGQGTRLTVV.

DNA for the CDR3: TGTGCCAGCAGTCCGGGCCGGGGCAATGAGCAGTTCTTC. It specifies CASSPGRGNEQFF. The rearrangement uses TRBV2 and TRBJ2-1; maybe TRBD2 (5 bases). This CDR3 has 13 residues. Germline CDR1 is SNHLY and CDR2 is FYNNEI. Trimming took off 5 bases at V and 6 bases at J, with 11 bases between the two ends.

Comment on this clone: One junction end disagrees with the germline gene, perhaps due to a read error. V is TRBV18 and J is TRBJ1-2; D may be TRBD1 (5 bases). CDR3 length: 14 residues. CDR1 is KGHSH, CDR2 LQKENI, per germline. The chain's CDR3 is CASSPQDGGYGYTF. The CDR3 DNA sequence: TGTGCCAGCTCCCCACAGGACGGAGGCTATGGCTACACCTTC.

V gene TRBV7-2 combines with J gene TRBJ2-5, with D tentatively TRBD1 (5 bases). The CDR3 has 13 residues. CDR1 is SGHTA and CDR2 is FQGNSA in the germline V gene. The germline V and J ends were trimmed by 2 bases and 4 bases, with 8 bases remaining between them. DNA for the CDR3: TGTGCCAGCAGCTTAAGGGGCCCAGAGACCCAGTACTTC. Its protein product is CASSLRGPETQYF.

The genes are TRBV27 and TRBJ1-1; TRBD1 agrees at 7 bases. J gave up 1 base and V 3 bases, and 2 bases lay outside the gene matches. This CDR3 has 14 residues. Germline V lookup: CDR1 MNHEY, CDR2 SMNVEV (reference sequence). CDR3 DNA sequence: TGTGCCAGCAGTTTCAGGGGGGAGAACACTGAAGCTTTCTTT. Residues: CASSFRGENTEAFF.

The chain has TRBV30 and TRBJ2-3, with D maybe TRBD1 (5 bases). The CDR3 covers 17 residues. V was shortened by 3 bases and J by 2 bases, with 21 bases between the two germline ends. In germline, CDR1 is GTSNPN, CDR2 SVGIG (reference sequence). The CDR3 reads CAWSDPRRSGPTDTQYF. CDR3 sequence (DNA): TGTGCCTGGAGCGACCCCAGGCGGTCAGGGCCCACAGATACGCAGTATTTT. The variable domain in full, completed from reference TRBV30 and TRBJ2-3, reads SQTIHQWPATLVQPVGSPLSLECTVEGTSNPNLYWYRQAAGRGLQLLFYSVGIGQISSEVPQNLSASRPQDRQFILSSKKLLLSDSGFYLCAWSDPRRSGPTDTQYFGPGTRLTVL.

The rearrangement links TRBV30 to TRBJ2-5; 9 bases are shared with TRBD2. The CDR3 runs 15 residues. The junction had 8 bases not matched to a gene; V was cut back by 2 bases and J by 4 bases. Per germline, CDR1 GTSNPN and CDR2 SVGIG (reference sequence). CDR3 nucleotides: TGTGCCTGGAGTATGCTTAGCGGGGGATCAGAGACCCAGTACTTC. This gives the protein CAWSMLSGGSETQYF.

The chain has TRBV3-1 (or the pseudogene TRBV3-2) and TRBJ2-7, with D possibly being TRBD2 (5 bases). Germline loops: CDR1 LGHDT, CDR2 YNNKEL (reference sequence). The CDR3 sequence is 14 residues long. V lost 2 bases and J lost 0, with 8 bases in between. The CDR3 region is CASSQQAASYEQYF. The CDR3 region has the DNA TGTGCCAGCAGCCAACAAGCGGCCTCCTACGAGCAGTACTTC.

This sequence joins TRBV25-1 and TRBJ1-1; TRBD1 aligns across 9 bases. The germline gives CDR1 MGHDK, CDR2 SYGVNS. The CDR3 totals 15 residues. V shed 5 bases, J shed 6 bases, and the junction held 10 bases outside the gene matches. CDR3 protein: CASSKGQGFLAEAFF. The CDR3 DNA reads as TGTGCCAGCAGTAAAGGACAGGGGTTTTTGGCTGAAGCTTTCTTT.

The chain links TRBV5-3 to TRBJ2-7; TRBD1 agrees at 7 bases. TRBV5-3 belongs to the ORF category, with a function that is uncertain. This CDR3 has 15 residues. Trimming at V came to 1 base and at J to 3 bases, leaving 7 bases not matched to a gene. Here the CDR3 DNA reads TGTGCCAGAAGCTTGTTACAGGGGCCAAACTACGAGCAGTACTTC. Protein: CARSLLQGPNYEQYF.

The J gene is TRBJ1-1, the V gene TRBV5-5; maybe TRBD1 (5 bases). V shed 4 bases and J shed 1 base, with 11 bases lying between them. The CDR3 runs to 14 residues. The germline gives CDR1 SGHKS, CDR2 YYEKEE (reference sequence). CDR3 amino acids: CASSPGLANTEAFF. CDR3 DNA: TGTGCCAGCAGCCCAGGGCTGGCGAACACTGAAGCTTTCTTT.

The V call is TRBV5-1, the J call TRBJ1-1; TRBD1 agrees at 8 bases. CDR3 length: 14 residues. In germline, CDR1 is SGHRS, CDR2 YFSETQ. V was pared by 0 bases and J by 8 bases, with 6 bases of the junction left unmatched. The CDR3 loop reads CASSLVNRDREAFF. For the CDR3, the DNA is TGCGCCAGCAGCTTGGTGAACAGGGACAGGGAAGCTTTCTTT.

The chain has TRBV2 and TRBJ1-5, with 12 bases lining up with TRBD1. Germline assignment: CDR1 SNHLY and CDR2 FYNNEI. This CDR3 has 13 residues. With 4 bases clipped from V and 9 bases from J, the junction kept 1 base outside the gene matches. CDR3 coding DNA: TGTGCCAGCAGTGGGGACAGGGGGCCGCCCCAGCATTTT. It translates to CASSGDRGPPQHF. Filled out from reference TRBV2 and TRBJ1-5, the complete variable domain reads EPEVTQTPSHQVTQMGQEVILRCVPISNHLYFYWYRQILGQKVEFLVSFYNNEISEKSEIFDDQFSVERPDGSNFTLKIRSTKLEDSAMYFCASSGDRGPPQHFGDGTRLSIL.

The V gene is TRBV5-1, the J gene TRBJ2-7, with 7 bases fitting TRBD1. The CDR3 sequence is 15 residues long. Germline CDR1 and CDR2: SGHRS and YFSETQ. J gave up 3 bases and V 3 bases, and 9 bases lay outside the gene matches. In nucleotides, the CDR3 is TGCGCCAGCAGCTCAGCAGGGGGAGTTGTCTACGAGCAGTACTTC. Amino acid sequence: CASSSAGGVVYEQYF. The variable domain in full, completed from reference TRBV5-1 and TRBJ2-7, reads KAGVTQTPRYLIKTRGQQVTLSCSPISGHRSVSWYQQTPGQGLQFLFEYFSETQRNKGNFPGRFSGRQFSNSRSEMNVSTLELGDSALYLCASSSAGGVVYEQYFGPGTRLTVT.

J is TRBJ1-5 and V is TRBV30, with D maybe TRBD1 (5 bases). Trimming removed 0 bases from V and 3 bases from J, with 6 bases in between. This CDR3 comprises 13 residues. In germline, CDR1 is GTSNPN, CDR2 SVGIG (reference sequence). DNA of the CDR3: TGTGCCTGGAGTGTGACAGTCAATCAGCCCCAGCATTTT. This codes for CAWSVTVNQPQHF.

The V call is TRBV9, the J call TRBJ2-4, with 9 positions matching TRBD1. After removal of 3 bases from V and 6 bases from J, the junction contained 13 bases not matched to a gene. This CDR3 comprises 17 residues. The germline gives CDR1 SGDLS, CDR2 YYNGEE. DNA of the CDR3: TGTGCCAGCAGCGCGGACCTTCTCCGGGACAGGGCAAACATTCAGTACTTC. It is translated as CASSADLLRDRANIQYF.

The rearrangement links TRBV30 to TRBJ1-6; 8 bases are a match to TRBD1. The germline gives CDR1 GTSNPN, CDR2 SVGIG (reference sequence). This CDR3 has 19 amino acids. V was clipped by 4 bases and J by 9 bases; unmatched bases: 23. CDR3 in DNA: TGTGCCTGGACTGACAGGGGTTGGATGGTCACTCGAGGTGGTTCACCCCTCCACTTT. It specifies CAWTDRGWMVTRGGSPLHF.

J is TRBJ1-2 and V is TRBV4-1; TRBD1 might be the D (5 bases). Per germline, CDR1 MGHRA and CDR2 YSYEKL. V lost 0 bases and J lost 8, with 16 bases in between. This CDR3 has 15 residues. The DNA of the CDR3 is TGCGCCAGCAGCCAAGACCCCTCTCGGCGGGACGGCTACACCTTC. This sequence encodes CASSQDPSRRDGYTF.

The chain couples TRBV7-9 to TRBJ1-6; 10 bases are shared with TRBD1. Germline trimming cut 3 bases from V and 9 bases from J; bases unmatched to any gene: 5. The CDR3 loop spans 15 amino acids. The germline gives CDR1 SEHNR, CDR2 FQNEAQ (reference sequence). CDR3 sequence reads: CASSLGGTGASPLHF. The CDR3 nucleotides are TGTGCCAGCAGCTTGGGGGGGACAGGGGCTTCACCCCTCCACTTT.

This clone appeared a single time. In DNA, the CDR3 is TGTGCCAGCAGCTTAGGACTTTTAACCGGGGAGCTGTTTTTT. Its protein product is CASSLGLLTGELFF. The rearrangement links TRBV7-9 to TRBJ2-2, with D hard to call. The CDR3 covers 14 residues. Between the trimmed V and J ends, which lost 1 base and 5 bases, there was a span of 8 bases. The germline gives CDR1 SEHNR, CDR2 FQNEAQ (reference sequence).

The chain has TRBV7-9 and TRBJ2-1; 8 bases are a match to TRBD2. V dropped 5 bases and J dropped 4; count of bases not matched to a gene: 7. The germline gives CDR1 SEHNR, CDR2 FQNEAQ (reference sequence). The CDR3 length is 15 residues. The CDR3 here is CASSPSEREYNEQFF. CDR3 nucleotides: TGTGCCAGCAGCCCCTCGGAGCGGGAGTACAATGAGCAGTTCTTC.

The chain joins TRBV5-1 to TRBJ2-7, with D uncertain. Germline CDR1 and CDR2: SGHRS and YFSETQ. CDR3 size: 12 residues. V was pared by 1 base and J by 4 bases, with 6 bases between. CDR3: CASSLTSYEQYF. The DNA of the CDR3 is TGCGCCAGCAGCTTGACATCTTACGAGCAGTACTTC.

This chain uses TRBV5-1 with TRBJ2-7, with 7 nucleotides matching TRBD1. The V gene's germline CDR1 is SGHRS and CDR2 YFSETQ. The CDR3 is made up of 15 amino acids. The J segment lost 3 bases and the V segment lost 4 bases, leaving 10 bases of the junction unmatched. CDR3 residues: CASSSIRGFYYEQYF. As DNA, the CDR3 is TGCGCCAGCAGCAGCATCAGGGGGTTCTACTACGAGCAGTACTTC.

J is TRBJ2-5 and V is TRBV7-9; 11 nucleotides line up with TRBD2. Germline trimming cut 5 bases from V and 4 bases from J; bases unmatched to any gene: 6. This CDR3 comprises 15 residues. Per germline, CDR1 SEHNR and CDR2 FQNEAQ (reference sequence). This CDR3 is CASSLLAGGIETQYF. DNA of the CDR3: TGTGCCAGCAGCCTTCTAGCGGGGGGTATAGAGACCCAGTACTTC.

V is TRBV4-1 and J is TRBJ1-2; D not certain. Germline CDR1 and CDR2: MGHRA and YSYEKL. The CDR3 extends over 17 amino acids. The germline V and J ends were trimmed by 2 bases and 8 bases, with 24 bases remaining between them. The CDR3 region is CASSQPTLSLRLSGYTF. The CDR3 nucleotides are TGCGCCAGCAGCCAACCGACGCTCAGCTTGAGGTTGAGCGGCTACACCTTC.

The CDR3 region is CASSPDRGLGYTF. The CDR3 region has the DNA TGTGCCAGCTCACCTGACAGGGGGTTAGGCTACACCTTC. The gene calls are TRBV27 and TRBJ1-2; 9 nucleotides agree with TRBD1. The CDR3 loop spans 13 amino acids. J gave up 8 bases and V 8 bases, and 9 bases lay outside the gene matches. The germline V gene has CDR1 MNHEY and CDR2 SMNVEV (reference sequence).

The chain is built from TRBV5-1 and TRBJ2-1; 9 bases line up with TRBD2. This CDR3 has 14 amino acids. The germline V gene has CDR1 SGHRS and CDR2 YFSETQ. V lost 4 bases to trimming and J lost 6 bases; unmatched junction nucleotides: 5. CDR3 sequence: CASSIWTSANEQFF. DNA of the CDR3: TGCGCCAGCAGCATCTGGACTAGCGCCAATGAGCAGTTCTTC. Variable domain in full (rest from reference TRBV5-1 and TRBJ2-1): KAGVTQTPRYLIKTRGQQVTLSCSPISGHRSVSWYQQTPGQGLQFLFEYFSETQRNKGNFPGRFSGRQFSNSRSEMNVSTLELGDSALYLCASSIWTSANEQFFGPGTRLTVL.

The rearrangement uses TRBV5-5 and TRBJ2-5; TRBD2 agrees at 11 bases. Looked up from germline, CDR1 is SGHKS and CDR2 is YYEKEE (reference sequence). The CDR3 contains 15 residues. The ends lost 4 bases at V and 2 bases at J; junction bases unmatched: 4. CDR3 nucleotides: TGTGCCAGCAGCCCCGGGACTAGCGGACAAGAGACCCAGTACTTC. The encoded protein is CASSPGTSGQETQYF.

A single count supports this clone. J is TRBJ1-1 and V is TRBV18, with D perhaps matching TRBD1 (5 bases). Germline loops: CDR1 KGHSH, CDR2 LQKENI. The CDR3 runs to 13 residues. Trimming pared 4 bases from V and 5 bases from J, leaving 11 bases between. The CDR3 protein is CASSQGRDTEAFF. CDR3 DNA sequence: TGTGCCAGCTCACAGGGGAGGGATACTGAAGCTTTCTTT.